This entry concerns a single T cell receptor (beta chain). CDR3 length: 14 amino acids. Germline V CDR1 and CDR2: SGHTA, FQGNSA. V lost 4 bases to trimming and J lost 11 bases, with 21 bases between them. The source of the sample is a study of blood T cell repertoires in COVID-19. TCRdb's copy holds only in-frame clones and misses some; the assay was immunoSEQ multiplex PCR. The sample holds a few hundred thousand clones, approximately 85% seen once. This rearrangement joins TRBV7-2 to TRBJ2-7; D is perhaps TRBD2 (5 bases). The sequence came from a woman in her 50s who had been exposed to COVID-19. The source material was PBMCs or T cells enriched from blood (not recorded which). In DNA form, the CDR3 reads TGTGCCAGCAGCTCTTTGAATTTCAGCGCGGGCAAGTACTTC. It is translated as CASSSLNFSAGKYF.